Listed below are T cell receptor beta chains from one sample, sequenced in a study of T cells in tuberculosis. Produced via immunoSEQ multiplex PCR; TCRdb's table is partial and in-frame only. The repertoire includes tens of thousands of clones, roughly 85% of them detected once, and almost 5.5% sits in the top ten. The material sequenced was PBMCs, taken at tuberculosis diagnosis. These receptors came from an adult with tuberculosis. Both conserved end residues are part of each CDR3. The order of the fields is V gene, D gene, J gene, clone size, CDR3 protein, CDR3 DNA. The D gene is left open where the match is weak. Some rows mark clone size as missing; the rest say once, few, many or name a class of expanded clone.

>TRBV5-1|TRBD2|TRBJ2-7|NA
CASSGSGGAQYF
TGCGCCAGCAGCGGTTCCGGGGGGGCCCAATACTTC
>TRBV4-1|NA|TRBJ1-2|NA
CASSQEGARYGYTF
TGCGCCAGCAGCCAAGAGGGGGCAAGATACGGCTACACCTTC
>TRBV10-2|TRBD1|TRBJ2-1|once
CASSESGQGDHEQFF
TGCGCCAGCAGTGAGTCGGGACAGGGTGACCATGAGCAGTTCTTC
>TRBV7-2|NA|TRBJ2-7|NA
CASSFLRGPGEQYF
TGTGCCAGCAGCTTTCTTCGAGGCCCGGGGGAGCAGTACTTC
>TRBV7-2|TRBD2|TRBJ2-7|NA
CASSSNTSGVSYEQYF
TGTGCCAGCAGCTCGAATACTAGCGGGGTGTCCTACGAGCAGTACTTC
>TRBV4-3|NA|TRBJ2-5|NA
CASSQDWSSGETQYF
TGCGCCAGCAGCCAAGATTGGAGCAGTGGGGAGACCCAGTACTTC
>TRBV28|NA|TRBJ1-1|NA
CASLTRRNTEAFF
TGTGCCAGCCTCACACGGAGGAACACTGAAGCTTTCTTT
>TRBV5-4|NA|TRBJ1-2|NA
CASSPSPGLHYGYTF
TGTGCCAGCAGCCCGTCCCCGGGATTACACTATGGCTACACCTTC
>TRBV2|NA|TRBJ2-7|NA
CANSGTGFSEQYF
TGTGCCAACAGCGGGACAGGTTTTTCCGAGCAGTACTTC
>TRBV15|TRBD2|TRBJ2-1|once
CATSRGAGGPNEQFF
TGTGCCACCAGCAGAGGAGCGGGAGGGCCCAATGAGCAGTTCTTC
>TRBV11-2|TRBD1|TRBJ2-1|NA
CASSRQGVYGEQFF
TGTGCCAGCAGCCGACAGGGGGTGTACGGTGAGCAGTTCTTC
>TRBV4-2|TRBD1|TRBJ1-4|NA
CASSRSSGTGVEKLFF
TGTGCCAGCAGCCGGTCATCTGGGACAGGCGTAGAAAAACTGTTTTTT
>TRBV19|NA|TRBJ2-5|NA
CASSIRRGQETQYF
TGTGCCAGTAGTATACGCAGGGGTCAAGAGACCCAGTACTTC
>TRBV5-4|TRBD1|TRBJ2-3|NA
CASAGQGTDTQYF
TGTGCCAGCGCCGGACAGGGGACAGATACGCAGTATTTT
>TRBV6-6|NA|TRBJ2-7|NA
CASSSSSYEQYF
TGTGCCAGCAGCTCGAGCTCCTACGAGCAGTACTTC
>TRBV6-1|NA|TRBJ2-3|NA
CASSEGGGSTDTQYF
TGTGCCAGCAGTGAAGGCGGCGGTAGCACAGATACGCAGTATTTT
>TRBV18|TRBD2|TRBJ2-5|NA
CASSPLVAGIQETQYF
TGTGCCAGCTCACCCCTCGTAGCGGGGATCCAAGAGACCCAGTACTTC
>TRBV5-6|TRBD1|TRBJ2-5|NA
CASSFGQGGETQYF
TGTGCCAGCAGCTTCGGACAGGGTGGAGAGACCCAGTACTTC
>TRBV19|NA|TRBJ1-3|NA
CASSGGGPGNTIYF
TGTGCCAGTAGCGGGGGAGGTCCTGGAAACACCATATATTTT
>TRBV19|NA|TRBJ1-1|NA
CASSIAGPNTEAFF
TGTGCCAGTAGTATAGCAGGGCCGAACACTGAAGCTTTCTTT
>TRBV4-1|NA|TRBJ1-4|NA
CASSQVPGLGKLFF
TGCGCCAGCAGCCAAGTGCCAGGGTTGGGAAAACTGTTTTTT
>TRBV27|NA|TRBJ2-1|NA
CASSLQGWAYNEQFF
TGTGCCAGCAGCCTACAGGGTTGGGCCTACAATGAGCAGTTCTTC
>TRBV4-1|NA|TRBJ1-5|NA
CASSQDQVFPQHF
TGCGCCAGCAGCCAAGATCAGGTATTCCCCCAGCATTTT
>TRBV14|TRBD1|TRBJ2-7|NA
CASSHSIHRGIDEQYF
TGTGCCAGCAGCCATTCAATCCACAGGGGCATCGACGAGCAGTACTTC
>TRBV13|NA|TRBJ1-5|few
CASSLGRGNQPQHF
TGTGCCAGCAGCTTAGGGCGGGGTAATCAGCCCCAGCATTTT
>TRBV4-3|NA|TRBJ1-1|NA
CASSQGGGNTEAFF
TGCGCCAGCAGCCAAGGGGGGGGTAACACTGAAGCTTTCTTT
>TRBV5-4|NA|TRBJ2-7|NA
CASSLNGEQYF
TGTGCCAGCAGCTTGAACGGGGAGCAGTACTTC
>TRBV11-2|TRBD1|TRBJ1-3|NA
CASSYGTGNLNTIYF
TGTGCCAGCAGCTATGGGACAGGGAATTTGAACACCATATATTTT